These 5 T cell receptor beta chains originate from one sample sequenced in a study of vaccination and CD4 T cells after COVID-19. Sequencing of DNA taken from cultured CD4+ T cells relied on the Oncomine TCR Beta short-read assay. TCRdb re-derived calls from the PCR reads in MiXCR, one entry per CDR3 protein. The sample lists about 21,000 distinct CDR3 sequences; over 40% were seen once. As for treatment: roughly 10-day PBMC culture with coronavirus spike peptide pools or control peptides (ViraFEST assay). These TCRs are of unknown antigen specificity. Sequencing was carried out using CD4+ T cells from blood, cultured in vitro. These receptors were obtained from a human donor who had recovered from COVID-19.

V and J are TRBV6-1 and TRBJ1-6, with D perhaps matching TRBD1 (5 bases). V lost 7 bases and J lost 10, with 14 bases in between. The germline V gene has CDR1 MNHNS and CDR2 SASEGT. This CDR3 spans 13 amino acids. In DNA, the CDR3 is TGTGCCAGCATCCAGGGAGATTGGTCACCCCTCCACTTT. Its translation: CASIQGDWSPLHF.

This chain uses TRBV7-9 with TRBJ2-3, with D tentatively TRBD1 (6 bases). From germline, CDR1 is SEHNR and CDR2 FQNEAQ (reference sequence). V was trimmed by 4 bases and J by 5 bases, leaving 13 bases between them. The CDR3 is 14 residues long. The CDR3 region has the DNA TGTGCCAGCAGCTCCCGGACAGTGCGAGATACGCAGTATTTT. Translating it yields CASSSRTVRDTQYF.

The chain uses TRBV7-8 and TRBJ1-3; D is unresolved. This CDR3 has 15 residues. The germline V and J ends were trimmed by 2 bases and 6 bases, with 14 bases remaining between them. From germline, CDR1 is SGHVS and CDR2 FQNEAQ. The DNA for the CDR3 is TGTGCCAGCAGCTTATCGCCCAGGCGTGAAAACACCATATATTTT. Protein sequence: CASSLSPRRENTIYF. The whole variable domain, remainder taken from reference TRBV7-8 and TRBJ1-3, is GAGVSQSPRYKVAKRGQDVALRCDPISGHVSLFWYQQALGQGPEFLTYFQNEAQLDKSGLPSDRFFAERPEGSVSTLKIQRTQQEDSAVYLCASSLSPRRENTIYFGEGSWLTVV.

This clonotype was picked up a small number of times. The chain employs TRBV20-1 and TRBJ2-1; 10 nucleotides match TRBD1. The V gene end was trimmed by 4 bases and the J gene end by 6 bases; junction bases not matched to a gene: 6. Germline V gene sequence: CDR1 DFQATT, CDR2 SNEGSKA (reference sequence). The CDR3 has 14 amino acids. DNA of the CDR3: TGCAGTGCTATAGCTGGGACAGGGGTCAATGAGCAGTTCTTC. This sequence encodes CSAIAGTGVNEQFF.

This clonotype was seen only a few times. The rearrangement joins TRBV6-1 to TRBJ2-4, with D hard to call. Germline V gene lookup returns CDR1 MNHNS and CDR2 SASEGT. CDR3 length: 16 amino acids. Between the trimmed V and J ends, which lost 2 bases and 0 bases, there was a span of 11 bases. The CDR3 loop reads CASSETYSVAKNIQYF. In DNA, the CDR3 is TGTGCCAGCAGTGAAACCTACAGCGTAGCCAAAAACATTCAGTACTTC.